This T cell receptor (beta chain) was observed in a study of shared clonotypes between healthy human individuals. Repertoires were generated with immunoSEQ multiplex PCR, while TCRdb's copy carries only in-frame clones and drops some. The repertoire has under 550,000 clones, approximately 95% of them found once; the top ten carry 0.06%. This CDR3 comprises 16 residues. J was trimmed by 7 bases and V by 0 bases; bases with no gene match: 7. Germline V gives CDR1 MNHNS, CDR2 SASEGT. The specimen was naive CD4+ T cells sorted from blood. Subset given: CD45RA+ positively selected. The chain couples TRBV6-1 to TRBJ2-4; 9 nucleotides align to TRBD1. The receptor was derived from a woman aged 25 to 39 in good health. The CDR3 DNA sequence: TGTGCCAGCAGTGAAGCCGGGACAGGGTATTGGAACATTCAGTACTTC. Amino acids: CASSEAGTGYWNIQYF.